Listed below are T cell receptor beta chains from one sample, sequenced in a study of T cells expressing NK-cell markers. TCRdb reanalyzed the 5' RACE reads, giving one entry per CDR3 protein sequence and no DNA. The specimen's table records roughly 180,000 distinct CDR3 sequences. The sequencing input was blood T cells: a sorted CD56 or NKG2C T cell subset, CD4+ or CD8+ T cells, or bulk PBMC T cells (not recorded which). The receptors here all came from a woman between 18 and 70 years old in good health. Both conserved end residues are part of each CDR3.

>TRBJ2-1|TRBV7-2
CASSNSDHSYNEQFF
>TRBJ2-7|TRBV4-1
CASSQTPLAGDSEQYF
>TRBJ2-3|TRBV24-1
CATSDFGTLDTQYF
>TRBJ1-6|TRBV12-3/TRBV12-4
CASSLADRDGSPLHF
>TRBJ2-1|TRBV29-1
CSAQGFRKISSYNEQFF
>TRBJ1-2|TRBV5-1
CASTGWGGYGYTF
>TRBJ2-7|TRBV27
CASSFGAGQYF
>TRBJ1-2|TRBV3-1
CASSPPLGWANYGYTF
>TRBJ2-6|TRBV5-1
CASTLGGSGANVLTF
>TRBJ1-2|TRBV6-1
CASSELPTAYGYTF
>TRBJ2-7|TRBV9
CASSPSGTTYEQYF
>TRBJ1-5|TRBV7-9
CASSSALAGNQPQHF
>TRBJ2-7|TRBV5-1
CASSREPGDGYEQYF